This T cell receptor beta chain was obtained from a study of blood T cell repertoires in COVID-19. Across the whole study: COVID-19 samples collected from the United States, Italy and Spain covered acute and convalescent phases. T cells, B-cell-depleted T cells, or PBMCs supplied cDNA or gDNA.

The J segment lost 10 bases and the V segment lost 3 bases, leaving 5 bases of the junction unmatched. Germline V gene sequence: CDR1 DFQATT, CDR2 SNEGSKA (reference sequence). This CDR3 contains 13 residues. This table comes from immunoSEQ multiplex PCR, and its TCRdb copy is limited to in-frame clones, with some not included. This repertoire shows fewer than 45,000 clones, about 83% found once; its top ten account for about 2.1%. The sample taken for sequencing was peripheral blood. This chain connects TRBV20-1 to TRBJ1-6; 8 positions match TRBD1. The TCR originated in a man in his sixties with active COVID-19. CDR3 loop: CSASRTGISPLHF. CDR3 coding DNA: TGCAGTGCTAGTAGGACAGGGATCTCACCCCTCCACTTT.